The 18 T cell receptor beta chains in this list originate from one sample, sequenced in a study of beta chain features in type 1 diabetes. General study findings and limits: All four CD4+ subsets from Type 1 diabetes patients carried moderately but significantly shorter TCRB CDR3s.

No antigens are known for them. Expressed TCRB transcripts were sequenced because the entire RNA isolate underwent reverse transcription. Clones were sequenced by immunoSEQ multiplex PCR, and TCRdb holds only the in-frame ones, with some missing. The sample lists approximately 600,000 clones; roughly an eighth were seen once. The sequenced sample consisted of naive CD4+ T cells from blood. These receptor sequences come from a man aged 30-40 years with type 1 diabetes.

This chain links TRBV9 with TRBJ2-5, with a possible D match to TRBD2 (6 bases). Trimming removed 4 bases from V and 5 bases from J, with 18 bases in between. The germline V gene encodes CDR1 SGDLS and CDR2 YYNGEE. This CDR3 is built from 15 residues. The CDR3 DNA sequence: TGTGCCAGCAGCCCTCAGGGACTTCCCCTGGAGACCCAGTACTTC. The encoded protein is CASSPQGLPLETQYF.

The rearrangement joins TRBV11-2 to TRBJ1-6; D is uncertain. The CDR3 length is 13 residues. The ends were cut back, 0 bases at V and 7 bases at J, with 4 bases in the middle. CDR1 SGHAT and CDR2 FQNNGV come from the germline V gene. The CDR3 DNA reads as TGTGCCAGCAGCTTAGACTCGAATTCACCCCTCCACTTT. It translates to CASSLDSNSPLHF.

The chain recombines TRBV5-1 with TRBJ2-7; weak D call: TRBD2 (6 bases). The CDR3 spans 16 residues. V shed 0 bases and J shed 4 bases, with 17 bases lying between them. The germline gives CDR1 SGHRS, CDR2 YFSETQ. The CDR3 bases are TGCGCCAGCAGCTTGGGAGGACGGGGGAAGAAGTACGAGCAGTACTTC. It codes for CASSLGGRGKKYEQYF.

The chain employs TRBV29-1 and TRBJ2-7; possible D gene TRBD2, 6 bases. The CDR3 sequence is 14 residues long. Trimming removed 6 bases from V and 2 bases from J, with 17 bases in between. Germline values: CDR1 SQVTM, CDR2 ANQGSEA. This CDR3 reads CSVWEDGTTYEQYF. The CDR3 nucleotides read TGCAGCGTGTGGGAGGACGGAACAACCTACGAGCAGTACTTC.

This clone has only a few counts. The chain combines TRBV29-1 with TRBJ2-3; 8 bases are a match to TRBD1. This CDR3 spans 14 amino acids. The germline V gene encodes CDR1 SQVTM and CDR2 ANQGSEA. After removal of 7 bases from V and 4 bases from J, the junction contained 10 bases not matched to a gene. CDR3: CSARFGQGADTQYF. The DNA of the CDR3 is TGCAGCGCCCGTTTCGGACAGGGCGCAGATACGCAGTATTTT.

V gene TRBV7-2 combines with J gene TRBJ2-7, with D maybe TRBD1 (5 bases). Trimming took off 0 bases at V and 3 bases at J, with 9 bases between the two ends. The CDR3 contains 14 residues. Germline CDR1 is SGHTA and CDR2 is FQGNSA. Here the CDR3 reads CASSLAERGYEQYF. The CDR3 nucleotides read TGTGCCAGCAGCTTAGCGGAAAGGGGCTACGAGCAGTACTTC.

Comment on this clone: At one end, the junction sequence differs from germline, possibly due to a read error. This chain connects TRBV7-7 to TRBJ2-2; D not certain. Germline V CDR1 and CDR2: SSHAT, FNYEAQ (reference sequence). The CDR3 totals 14 residues. The CDR3 nucleotides are TGTGCTAGCAGCTTAGGCCTGAACACCGGGGAGCTGTTTTTT. The encoded protein is CASSLGLNTGELFF.

This clone was observed a few times. Since a much larger clone is just one base distant, this may be a read error. Additional DNA sequences in this sample encode the identical CDR3. The rearrangement joins TRBV27 to TRBJ2-7; D ambiguous. The germline V and J ends were trimmed by 4 bases and 0 bases, with 1 base remaining between them. This CDR3 has 11 amino acids. From germline, CDR1 is MNHEY and CDR2 SMNVEV (reference sequence). The chain's CDR3 is CASSSSYEQYF. In nucleotides, the CDR3 is TGTGCCAGCAGTTCCTCCTACGAGCAGTACTTC.

The chain combines TRBV5-1 with TRBJ1-2, with 10 bases fitting TRBD1. Germline assignment: CDR1 SGHRS and CDR2 YFSETQ. J lost 3 bases, V lost 5 bases, and 10 bases had no gene match. This CDR3 has 16 amino acids. The CDR3 DNA reads as TGCGCCAGCAGAAGTCGACAGGGGGCGGGAGACTATGGCTACACCTTC. Its protein is CASRSRQGAGDYGYTF.

The chain links TRBV28 to TRBJ1-2; D unresolved. Germline assignment: CDR1 MDHEN and CDR2 SYDVKM. CDR3 size: 14 residues. The ends were cut back, 2 bases at V and 4 bases at J, with 11 bases in the middle. In nucleotides, the CDR3 is TGTGCCAGCAGTTTAAAAGTGCTCGGCTATGGCTACACCTTC. Protein sequence: CASSLKVLGYGYTF.

The J gene is TRBJ2-5, the V gene TRBV28; 7 positions match TRBD1. V shed 4 bases, J shed 4 bases, and the junction held 3 bases outside the gene matches. Germline CDR1 reads MDHEN; CDR2 reads SYDVKM. The CDR3 sequence is 13 residues long. The CDR3 sequence is CASSSGQRETQYF. The CDR3 coding sequence is TGTGCCAGCAGTTCGGGACAGCGAGAGACCCAGTACTTC.

This clone has just a few counts. Here the CDR3 DNA reads TGTGCCAGCAGTGCGGTAGCCTCGTTGAATGAGCAGTTCTTC. This translates into CASSAVASLNEQFF. The chain recombines TRBV25-1 with TRBJ2-1; unclear D gene. V was clipped by 4 bases and J by 7 bases, with 14 bases between them. The CDR3 totals 14 residues. Germline CDR1 MGHDK, CDR2 SYGVNS.

This clone came up a few times. The CDR3 reads CASSFTGDSDGYTF. The CDR3 DNA reads as TGCGCCAGCAGCTTTACGGGAGATTCGGATGGCTACACCTTC. The rearrangement joins TRBV5-1 to TRBJ1-2, with no clear D. Germline V gives CDR1 SGHRS, CDR2 YFSETQ. Trimming shortened V by 2 bases and J by 6 bases, and 14 bases separated the two germline ends. CDR3 length: 14 residues.

The chain has TRBV7-9 and TRBJ2-3, with D perhaps matching TRBD1 or TRBD2 (6 bases each). The CDR3 runs to 15 residues. Germline CDR1 and CDR2: SEHNR and FQNEAQ (reference sequence). V was trimmed by 2 bases and J by 4 bases, leaving 13 bases between them. The chain's CDR3 is CASSLRGDFADTQYF. The CDR3 coding sequence is TGTGCCAGCAGCTTAAGGGGGGATTTCGCAGATACGCAGTATTTT.

Only a few counts were recorded for this clone. V is TRBV6-6 and J is TRBJ2-1; 9 bases align to TRBD2. The CDR3 covers 12 residues. The V gene's germline CDR1 is MNHNY and CDR2 SVGAGI (reference sequence). J gave up 12 bases and V 7 bases, and 7 bases lay outside the gene matches. The CDR3 sequence is CASTTLAGLQFF. The CDR3, as DNA: TGTGCCAGCACCACCCTAGCGGGGTTGCAGTTCTTC.

This sequence joins TRBV28 and TRBJ2-7; D is possibly TRBD2 (5 bases). Germline V CDR1 and CDR2: MDHEN, SYDVKM. V lost 4 bases and J 4 bases, leaving 14 bases between the germline ends. This CDR3 has 14 residues. The CDR3: CASSSPSGSYEQYF. The CDR3 DNA reads TGTGCCAGCAGTTCCCCGAGCGGATCTTACGAGCAGTACTTC.

V is TRBV30 and J is TRBJ1-3; unclear D gene. Trimming removed 1 base at V and 0 bases at J, with 7 bases between. The CDR3 loop spans 14 amino acids. In germline, CDR1 is GTSNPN, CDR2 SVGIG (reference sequence). The CDR3 loop reads CAWSGHFSGNTIYF. CDR3 in DNA: TGTGCCTGGAGTGGGCACTTCTCTGGAAACACCATATATTTT.

There are a few counts of this clone. J is TRBJ2-4 and V is TRBV19, with TRBD1 matching over 8 bases. The CDR3 totals 16 residues. Trimming took 4 bases from V and 0 from J; bases not matched to a gene: 5. The germline V gene has CDR1 LNHDA and CDR2 SQIVND (reference sequence). CDR3 residues: CASSKRQGLAKNIQYF. CDR3 nucleotide sequence: TGTGCCAGTAGTAAACGACAGGGGCTAGCCAAAAACATTCAGTACTTC.